Sequencing of this TCR beta chain was carried out in a study of T cells in narcolepsy. To note about this clone: Its antigen remains unidentified.

Broader study findings: Healthy controls reportedly lacked the autoreactive clonotypes serially found in patients' blood. HCRT-specific and TRIB2-specific autoreactive clonotypes appeared among same-patient CSF and blood CD4+ clonotypes.

TCRdb's copy holds only in-frame clones and misses some; the assay was immunoSEQ multiplex PCR. The sample lists roughly 10,000 clones, just over 70% occurring once. CDR3 length: 14 residues. The trim removed 6 bases at V and 2 bases at J, leaving 4 bases unmatched. Germline loops: CDR1 MDHEN, CDR2 SYDVKM. The gene calls are TRBV28 and TRBJ2-7, with TRBD1 matching over 10 bases. The receptor comes from a human donor with narcolepsy. Sequenced: CD45RA- memory CD8+ T cells from PBMCs. In DNA, the CDR3 is TGTGCCAGCAGCCTTGGACAGGGGGCCTACGAGCAGTACTTC. Encoded protein: CASSLGQGAYEQYF. The variable domain in full, completed from reference TRBV28 and TRBJ2-7, reads DVKVTQSSRYLVKRTGEKVFLECVQDMDHENMFWYRQDPGLGLRLIYFSYDVKMKEKGDIPEGYSVSREKKERFSLILESASTNQTSMYLCASSLGQGAYEQYFGPGTRLTVT.